This T cell receptor beta chain was found in a study of patients and donors after allogeneic stem cell transplantation. The V segment lost 0 bases and the J segment 10 bases; nucleotides outside the gene matches: 5. This CDR3 comprises 14 residues. Germline V gives CDR1 MNHEY, CDR2 SMNVEV (reference sequence). MiXCR was run by TCRdb on the RT-PCR reads, yielding one entry per CDR3 protein. Among about a million distinct CDR3 sequences listed, 15% to 20% were seen once. J is TRBJ2-1 and V is TRBV27; 8 positions match TRBD1. The clonotype was recovered from a human donor who was either an allogeneic HSCT recipient or a stem cell or donor lymphocyte infusion donor (not recorded which). It is not recorded whose cells these are; they may come from a transplant donor. The sample was blood, either unsorted or a sorted T cell fraction (not recorded which). The CDR3 sequence is CASSLSGTGREQFF. The CDR3, as DNA: TGTGCCAGCAGTTTATCGGGGACAGGACGGGAGCAGTTCTTC.